This is a list of T cell receptor beta chains from one sample in a study of blood T cell repertoires in COVID-19. Method: immunoSEQ multiplex PCR; TCRdb's copy keeps in-frame clones and lacks some. The top ten hold 22% of the sample, which has tens of thousands of clones, approximately 86% seen once. The sequenced sample consisted of peripheral blood. Receptor source: a woman older than 75 in a cohort sampled during active or convalescent COVID-19. Each CDR3 is given with its conserved first and last residue. Fields, in order: D gene, J gene, clone size, V gene, CDR3 protein, CDR3 DNA. A D gene is named only where the DNA matches it firmly. Size is stated for part of the rows, as once, few or many counts, or as a class when the clone is expanded.

TRBD1	TRBJ2-3	once	TRBV19	CATSLPGQGSDTQYF	TGTGCCACTTCCCTCCCGGGACAGGGGTCAGATACGCAGTATTTT
TRBD1	TRBJ1-5	NA	TRBV7-9	CASSPSTGGFNQPQHF	TGTGCCAGCAGCCCCTCGACAGGGGGCTTCAATCAGCCCCAGCATTTT
TRBD2	TRBJ2-3	NA	TRBV11-3	CASSPGLAGATDTQYF	TGTGCCAGCAGCCCCGGACTAGCGGGAGCTACAGATACGCAGTATTTT
NA	TRBJ2-7	NA	TRBV11-2	CASSLIPDSEQYF	TGTGCCAGCAGCTTAATCCCGGACAGTGAGCAGTACTTC
TRBD1	TRBJ1-2	NA	TRBV5-1	CASSLTGTEHGYTF	TGCGCCAGCAGCTTGACGGGGACAGAACATGGCTACACCTTC
NA	TRBJ2-3	NA	TRBV5-1	CASSLRLPVNTQYF	TGCGCCAGCAGCTTGAGACTACCAGTTAATACGCAGTATTTT
NA	TRBJ1-1	NA	TRBV20-1	CSASLQRTEAFF	TGCAGTGCTAGTCTACAGAGAACTGAAGCTTTCTTT
NA	TRBJ1-6	few	TRBV15	CATSSQGSSNSPLHF	TGTGCCACCAGCAGCCAGGGATCCTCTAATTCACCCCTCCACTTT
TRBD1	TRBJ1-4	NA	TRBV6-6	CATTAGGTVVGKLFF	TGTGCCACCACGGCAGGGGGGACGGTGGTGGGAAAACTGTTTTTT
NA	TRBJ1-1	NA	TRBV2	CASSSGGLGTEAFF	TGTGCCAGCAGTAGTGGAGGCTTGGGCACTGAAGCTTTCTTT
NA	TRBJ1-1	NA	TRBV5-1	CASSLVFSAGTEAFF	TGCGCCAGCAGCTTGGTCTTTTCGGCGGGGACTGAAGCTTTCTTT
NA	TRBJ2-1	NA	TRBV5-1	CASSPMAREGTGEQFF	TGCGCCAGCAGTCCGATGGCGCGGGAAGGTACTGGTGAGCAGTTCTTC
NA	TRBJ1-6	NA	TRBV3-1/TRBV3-2	CASSGGGSPLHF	TGTGCCAGCAGCGGAGGTGGTTCACCCCTCCACTTT
TRBD1	TRBJ2-2	NA	TRBV11-3	CASSSTGFSTGELFF	TGTGCCAGCAGCTCGACAGGGTTTAGCACCGGGGAGCTGTTTTTT
TRBD1	TRBJ2-7	once	TRBV5-6	CASSLSLDRFYEQYF	TGTGCCAGCAGCTTGAGCTTGGACAGGTTCTACGAGCAGTACTTC
TRBD1	TRBJ2-4	NA	TRBV7-9	CASSSLPGQGAGDIQYF	TGTGCCAGCAGCTCTCTCCCGGGACAGGGGGCTGGGGACATTCAGTACTTC
NA	TRBJ1-1	NA	TRBV5-6	CASSLITPRSDTEAFF	TGTGCCAGCAGCTTGATCACCCCCAGGTCGGACACTGAAGCTTTCTTT
NA	TRBJ1-1	NA	TRBV5-1	CASRSSAGMNTEAFF	TGCGCCAGCAGGTCCTCAGCGGGGATGAACACTGAAGCTTTCTTT
TRBD1	TRBJ1-2	NA	TRBV2	CASVAGQGGRYGGYTF	TGTGCCAGCGTAGCTGGACAGGGAGGGAGATATGGGGGCTACACCTTC
NA	TRBJ1-2	NA	TRBV6-5	CASSIQGSSGYTF	TGTGCCAGCAGTATACAGGGCTCCTCGGGCTACACCTTC
TRBD1	TRBJ1-1	once	TRBV5-1	CASSWGQGRTEAFF	TGCGCCAGCAGCTGGGGACAGGGGAGGACTGAAGCTTTCTTT
TRBD1	TRBJ1-3	medium-sized	TRBV30	CAWSVGQGANTIYF	TGTGCCTGGAGTGTAGGCCAGGGGGCAAACACCATATATTTT
TRBD2	TRBJ2-1	NA	TRBV10-2	CASSRLAGVDNEQFF	TGCGCCAGCAGTCGACTAGCGGGAGTGGACAATGAGCAGTTCTTC
TRBD1	TRBJ1-1	few	TRBV12-5	CASGLSGQEGITEAFF	TGTGCTAGTGGTTTGTCGGGACAGGAAGGTATCACTGAAGCTTTCTTT
NA	TRBJ1-1	NA	TRBV3-1/TRBV3-2	CASSQTVSIPTEAFF	TGTGCCAGCAGCCAAACAGTATCGATTCCCACTGAAGCTTTCTTT
NA	TRBJ2-5	NA	TRBV10-3	CAISARRDAGETQYF	TGTGCCATCAGTGCACGTCGGGATGCCGGGGAGACCCAGTACTTC
NA	TRBJ1-2	NA	TRBV6-5	CASSQDIGSGYTF	TGTGCCAGCAGTCAGGACATCGGTTCTGGCTACACCTTC
TRBD2	TRBJ2-3	NA	TRBV10-1	CASSDGAGGPNTQYF	TGCGCCAGCAGTGATGGGGCGGGAGGGCCTAATACGCAGTATTTT
NA	TRBJ2-2	NA	TRBV9	CASSVGNSGNTGELFF	TGTGCCAGCAGCGTAGGAAATAGCGGGAACACCGGGGAGCTGTTTTTT
NA	TRBJ2-3	NA	TRBV27	CASSFRGVGTDTQYF	TGTGCCAGCAGTTTTAGAGGCGTGGGCACAGATACGCAGTATTTT